This T cell receptor (beta chain) was retrieved from a study of T cells in localized non-small cell lung cancer. As to this clone: Its target is not known.

Overall study results and limits: Because only a single region of the tumor was sequenced, heterogeneity remains possible. Appearances in adjacent lung were noted for a median 57 of the top 100 tumor clones.

Assay used: immunoSEQ multiplex PCR; TCRdb lists only in-frame clones, some missing. The sample has some 55,000 clones; roughly four fifths are singletons. This CDR3 is built from 14 residues. Deletions cut 6 bases from V and 7 bases from J, with 15 bases between. In germline, CDR1 is SNHLY, CDR2 FYNNEI. This sequence was found in an older female donor with stage II squamous cell lung carcinoma. Sample: peripheral blood, taken before any cancer treatment. The genes are TRBV2 and TRBJ2-2, with a possible D match to TRBD2 (6 bases). The DNA for the CDR3 is TGTGCCAGCAGGGTCAAGGGAGGAGTCGGGGAGCTGTTTTTT. Its protein is CASRVKGGVGELFF.